A selection of T cell receptor beta chains follows, all from one sample in a study of T-cell memory formation after mild COVID-19. TCRdb re-called the 5' RACE reads with MiXCR, one entry per CDR3 protein. The table includes under 200,000 distinct CDR3 sequences, over 10% detected once. Material: PBMCs or a T cell subset sorted from them (not recorded which). The origin of the receptors is a man aged 18 to 30 who had mild COVID-19 (a few samples of this study predate the infection). Cell type and time point are not known. Both conserved end residues are part of each CDR3. D genes are given only for firm matches. Clone size appears in some rows only: once, few, many, or a class for an expanded clone.

D	V	length	size	J	DNA	CDR3
.	TRBV5-1	17	.	TRBJ1-1	TGCGCCAGCAGCTTGATCCGGGGTTCCATAACGAACACTGAAGCTTTCTTT	CASSLIRGSITNTEAFF
.	TRBV6-5	17	many	TRBJ1-2	TGTGCCAGCAGTTACTCAGGGGCTGAAGGGGCCAACTATGGCTACACCTTC	CASSYSGAEGANYGYTF
TRBD1	TRBV5-1	16	few	TRBJ1-4	TGCGCCAGCAGCTCGGAACCACAGGGGGCGGGAGAAAAACTGTTTTTT	CASSSEPQGAGEKLFF
TRBD1	TRBV6-5	14	few	TRBJ1-4	TGTGCCAGCAGAGAACAGGGGGCCGGGGAAAAACTGTTTTTT	CASREQGAGEKLFF
TRBD1	TRBV11-3	16	few	TRBJ2-5	TGTGCCAGCAGCTTAGGGGGGACAGGAATAGAGGAGACCCAGTACTTC	CASSLGGTGIEETQYF
.	TRBV11-2	14	many	TRBJ2-3	TGTGCCAGCAGCTTAGGGGGCGTTACTGATACGCAGTATTTT	CASSLGGVTDTQYF
.	TRBV6-5	13	few	TRBJ1-5	TGTGCCAGCAGTACAGGGCTCGGGCAGCCCCAGCATTTT	CASSTGLGQPQHF
.	TRBV5-6	14	many	TRBJ2-7	TGTGCCAGCAGCTTACGAACAGGGATGGGGGAGCAGTACTTC	CASSLRTGMGEQYF
.	TRBV12-3/TRBV12-4	13	few	TRBJ1-1	TGTGCCAGCAAGGGCCAGCTAAACACTGAAGCTTTCTTT	CASKGQLNTEAFF
.	TRBV6-6	15	.	TRBJ2-5	TGTGCCAGCCTGGGAGGGGGCCTGATAGGAGAGACCCAGTACTTC	CASLGGGLIGETQYF
.	TRBV7-9	12	.	TRBJ2-7	TGTGCCAGCAGCTTACTATGGGACGAGCAGTACTTC	CASSLLWDEQYF
.	TRBV7-2	16	.	TRBJ2-4	TGTGCCAGCAGCTCACAGGGCGTACTAGCCAAAAACATTCAGTACTTC	CASSSQGVLAKNIQYF
.	TRBV9	16	.	TRBJ2-5	TGTGCCAGCAGCGCGGGCGACACGGGGGCCCAAGAGACCCAGTACTTC	CASSAGDTGAQETQYF
.	TRBV24-1	14	few	TRBJ2-3	TGTGCCACCAGTGGGGCAGGGTCCACAGATACGCAGTATTTT	CATSGAGSTDTQYF
TRBD1	TRBV7-9	15	.	TRBJ1-1	TGTGCCAGCACCACAGTCCCACAGGGGTTGGCTGAAGCTTTCTTT	CASTTVPQGLAEAFF
.	TRBV12-3/TRBV12-4	17	few	TRBJ2-7	TGTGCCAGCAGTTTAGAGGCCCGGTCGGTCAGGGGCTACGAGCAGTACTTC	CASSLEARSVRGYEQYF
.	TRBV7-7	13	few	TRBJ2-1	TGTGCCAGCAGCCGGGACGCGTATAATGAGCAGTTCTTC	CASSRDAYNEQFF
.	TRBV19	14	.	TRBJ2-4	TGTGCCGTCCGGGACCCCATAGCCAAAAACATTCAGTACTTC	CAVRDPIAKNIQYF
.	TRBV9	15	few	TRBJ2-7	TGTGCCAGCAGCCCACCCTACTCGGCTTTTAGCGAGCAGTACTTC	CASSPPYSAFSEQYF
.	TRBV19	16	once	TRBJ2-5	TGTGCCAGTAGTATAGATCGGCAAAGGGGCGCGAAGACCCAGTACTTC	CASSIDRQRGAKTQYF
.	TRBV20-1	12	few	TRBJ2-1	TGCAGTGTGGCGCGGATATACAATGAGCAGTTCTTC	CSVARIYNEQFF
TRBD1	TRBV6-5	15	.	TRBJ2-7	TGTGCCAGCAGTTACTCGACAGGGGTCACCTACGAGCAGTACTTC	CASSYSTGVTYEQYF
.	TRBV7-9	12	.	TRBJ1-1	TGTGCCAGCAGCCTAGGGGGTAGTGAAGCTTTCTTT	CASSLGGSEAFF
.	TRBV12-3/TRBV12-4	15	few	TRBJ2-3	TGTGCCAGCAGTTCCACTCCGCTACCCACAGATACGCAGTATTTT	CASSSTPLPTDTQYF
.	TRBV5-6	14	.	TRBJ2-1	TGTGCCAGCAGCATACGGGGACTCTACAATGAGCAGTTCTTC	CASSIRGLYNEQFF
.	TRBV9	14	.	TRBJ2-5	TGTGCCAGCAGCGTATCCCATACCTTCGAGACCCAGTACTTC	CASSVSHTFETQYF
.	TRBV6-1	14	.	TRBJ2-1	TGTGCCAGTTCATCATCCGACCGGCGGGGTGAGCAGTTCTTC	CASSSSDRRGEQFF
.	TRBV12-3/TRBV12-4	14	.	TRBJ1-2	TGTGCCAGCAGTCCAAAAGAAACAGATCGTCTCGTCACCTTC	CASSPKETDRLVTF